This is a list of T cell receptor beta chains from one sample in a study of blood T cells in healthy people across ages. TCRdb reprocessed the 5' RACE reads via MiXCR and lists one record per CDR3 protein. The data contain around 670,000 distinct CDR3 sequences, about 30% of them singletons. The source material was blood. The receptors stem from a woman of 80 years or more in good health. Each CDR3 is given with its conserved first and last residue. The D gene is left open where the match is weak. The size entry is marked missing in some rows and otherwise reads once, few, many or a size class.

cdr3_aa cdr3_nt clone_size j_call v_call d_call
CASSLNRLGTANTEAFF TGTGCCAGCAGCTTAAATCGGTTGGGCACTGCGAACACTGAAGCTTTCTTT - TRBJ1-1 TRBV7-3 -
CATSGDSKNTEAFF TGTGCCACCAGTGGGGACAGCAAAAACACTGAAGCTTTCTTT few TRBJ1-1 TRBV24-1 TRBD1
CASSVLGGNTEAFF TGTGCCAGCAGCGTATTAGGGGGCAACACTGAAGCTTTCTTT - TRBJ1-1 TRBV9 TRBD1
CASSKALNGIGAPTAPLHF TGTGCCAGCAGCAAAGCGCTTAACGGTATAGGCGCACCAACGGCCCCCCTCCACTTT - TRBJ1-6 TRBV21-1 -
CASSSQGSEQFF TGTGCCAGCAGCTCCCAGGGGAGTGAGCAGTTCTTC - TRBJ2-1 TRBV9 -
CASEFGAVNYGYTF TGTGCCAGTGAGTTCGGGGCGGTCAACTATGGCTACACCTTC many TRBJ1-2 TRBV2 -
CASSPPKGLFYEQYF TGTGCCAGCAGCCCCCCCAAGGGATTGTTCTACGAGCAGTACTTC - TRBJ2-7 TRBV6-5 -
CASLNGRNTGELFF TGTGCCAGTCTAAATGGCAGGAACACCGGGGAGCTGTTTTTT once TRBJ2-2 TRBV12-3/TRBV12-4 -
CSVEVRERYTDTQYF TGCAGCGTTGAGGTCCGGGAGCGGTACACAGATACGCAGTATTTT many TRBJ2-3 TRBV29-1 -
CASSLAGTGGARGCTF TGTGCCAGCAGTCTCGCCGGGACAGGGGGCGCACGTGGCTGCACCTTC - TRBJ1-2 TRBV28 TRBD1